A single sample is the source of the 25 T cell receptor beta chains below, sequenced in a study of blood T cell repertoires in COVID-19. This table comes from immunoSEQ multiplex PCR, and its TCRdb copy is limited to in-frame clones, with some not included. Among 70,000 or so clones, more than 90% were seen once, and the ten largest hold approximately 9%. Sequencing was carried out using peripheral blood. The origin of the receptors is a human donor in a cohort sampled during active COVID-19.

This chain joins TRBV7-2 and TRBJ2-7, with TRBD1 matching 9 bases. Germline V gene data show CDR1 as SGHTA and CDR2 as FQGNSA. CDR3 length equals 15 residues. The V segment lost 5 bases and the J segment 3 bases; nucleotides outside the gene matches: 8. This CDR3 reads CASSPRTGDGYEQYF. CDR3 DNA: TGTGCCAGCAGCCCGCGGACAGGGGATGGCTACGAGCAGTACTTC.

The chain joins TRBV5-4 to TRBJ2-5, with D possibly matching TRBD2 (6 bases). V was trimmed by 3 bases and J by 4 bases, leaving 19 bases between them. This CDR3 has 16 amino acids. Looked up from germline, CDR1 is SGHNT and CDR2 is YYREEE (reference sequence). CDR3 amino acids: CASSSWGGGRSETQYF. The CDR3 DNA follows: TGTGCCAGCAGCTCCTGGGGTGGGGGGAGGTCAGAGACCCAGTACTTC.

This chain connects TRBV11-2 to TRBJ2-7, with a tentative D call TRBD1 (6 bases). The CDR3 covers 14 residues. Germline CDR1 SGHAT, CDR2 FQNNGV. Trimming shortened V by 3 bases and J by 1 base, and 10 bases separated the two germline ends. In DNA, the CDR3 is TGTGCCAGCAGCTTGTCACAGGGTTCCTACGAGCAGTACTTC. Protein: CASSLSQGSYEQYF.

The genes are TRBV5-1 and TRBJ2-1, with 10 bases identical to TRBD2. Unmatched junction bases numbered 14, after V lost 9 bases and J lost 5 bases. Germline-derived CDR1 and CDR2 are SGHRS and YFSETQ. The CDR3 contains 16 residues. CDR3 in amino acids: CATNLEGTSDHNEQFF. The CDR3 DNA sequence: TGCGCCACCAACCTGGAGGGGACTAGCGACCACAATGAGCAGTTCTTC.

The V and J genes are TRBV7-2 and TRBJ2-7; 7 nucleotides line up with TRBD1. CDR1 is SGHTA, CDR2 FQGNSA, per germline. J gave up 3 bases and V 3 bases, and 8 bases lay outside the gene matches. CDR3 length: 15 amino acids. The CDR3 region is CASSFLLGQIYEQYF. CDR3 bases: TGTGCCAGCAGCTTCCTCTTGGGACAGATCTACGAGCAGTACTTC.

V gene TRBV5-4 combines with J gene TRBJ2-1; 7 bases are a match to TRBD1. The CDR3 is made up of 16 amino acids. V was clipped by 4 bases and J by 12 bases; unmatched bases: 19. Germline V gives CDR1 SGHNT, CDR2 YYREEE (reference sequence). The CDR3: CASSLPNPATGDGQFF. CDR3 in DNA: TGTGCCAGCAGCCTACCCAATCCGGCTACAGGGGACGGGCAGTTCTTC.

This chain links TRBV6-2 or TRBV6-3 with TRBJ2-7; 13 bases match TRBD2. V lost 4 bases to trimming and J lost 1 base; unmatched junction nucleotides: 4. Per germline, CDR1 MNHEY and CDR2 SVGEGT. This CDR3 contains 16 residues. CDR3 protein: CASSSTSGRTSYEQYF. The CDR3 DNA sequence: TGTGCCAGCAGTTCGACTAGCGGGAGGACATCCTACGAGCAGTACTTC.

The chain recombines TRBV28 with TRBJ2-5; D not resolved. CDR1 is MDHEN, CDR2 SYDVKM, per germline. V lost 7 bases, J lost 5 bases, and 17 bases lay in between. The CDR3 runs to 14 residues. CDR3 in amino acids: CASTMRGVIETQYF. CDR3 DNA: TGTGCCAGCACCATGCGCGGCGTTATCGAGACCCAGTACTTC.

The chain carries TRBV10-1 and TRBJ2-7, with TRBD1 matching over 7 bases. Per the germline V gene, CDR1 is WNHNN and CDR2 is SYGVQD (reference sequence). CDR3 length equals 14 residues. The V and J ends lost 9 bases and 5 bases, in that order; junction bases with no gene match: 13. In DNA form, the CDR3 reads TGCGCCAGGAGACGGACAGGTCCAGAACACGAGCAGTACTTC. Its protein product is CARRRTGPEHEQYF.

The CDR3 loop is CASSFSGISADTQYF. Written as DNA, the CDR3 is TGTGCCAGCAGCTTTAGTGGTATATCGGCAGATACGCAGTATTTT. The J gene is TRBJ2-3, the V gene TRBV7-9, with D unclear. CDR1 and CDR2 (germline): SEHNR, FQNEAQ (reference sequence). Deletions cut 3 bases from V and 4 bases from J, with 14 bases between. This CDR3 region has 15 residues.

V is TRBV29-1 and J is TRBJ2-7, with 12 positions matching TRBD2. Germline CDR1 is SQVTM and CDR2 is ANQGSEA. The CDR3 spans 14 residues. The J segment lost 5 bases and the V segment lost 7 bases, leaving 9 bases of the junction unmatched. The CDR3 protein is CSARRLAGDDEQYF. Here the CDR3 DNA reads TGCAGCGCCAGAAGACTAGCGGGAGACGACGAGCAGTACTTC.

The V and J genes are TRBV27 and TRBJ2-7, with 10 bases matching TRBD2. The CDR3 runs 16 residues. Trimming took 5 bases from V and 2 from J; bases not matched to a gene: 9. Per germline, CDR1 MNHEY and CDR2 SMNVEV (reference sequence). The CDR3 reads CASSPLLAGGTYEQYF. The DNA of the CDR3 is TGTGCCAGCAGTCCCCTTTTAGCGGGAGGAACCTACGAGCAGTACTTC.

The rearrangement links TRBV28 to TRBJ1-1; D is perhaps TRBD1 (5 bases). Germline V CDR1 and CDR2: MDHEN, SYDVKM. The V end lost 4 bases, the J end lost 0 bases, and 21 bases lay between the germline ends. This CDR3 has 18 amino acids. The CDR3 region is CASSSLPQQTAMNTEAFF. The DNA for the CDR3 is TGTGCCAGCAGTTCTCTCCCACAACAGACAGCCATGAACACTGAAGCTTTCTTT.

The chain employs TRBV14 and TRBJ2-7, with D perhaps TRBD2 (5 bases). Germline loops: CDR1 SGHDN, CDR2 FVKESK. The V end was cut by 5 bases, the J end by 2 bases, with 13 bases between. This CDR3 is built from 14 residues. CDR3: CASSSGGGTYEQYF. The DNA of the CDR3 is TGTGCCAGCAGCTCTGGCGGAGGCACCTACGAGCAGTACTTC.

This rearrangement joins TRBV3-1 (or the pseudogene TRBV3-2) to TRBJ2-5, with 11 bases matching TRBD2. V shed 6 bases, J shed 1 base, and the junction held 4 bases outside the gene matches. Germline CDR1 reads LGHDT; CDR2 reads YNNKEL (reference sequence). The CDR3 is 15 residues long. The chain's CDR3 is CASRVTSGTQETQYF. CDR3 DNA sequence: TGTGCCAGCAGAGTGACTAGCGGGACCCAAGAGACCCAGTACTTC.

The chain uses TRBV6-5 and TRBJ2-2; tentative D call: TRBD1 (6 bases). This CDR3 has 15 amino acids. The ends were cut back, 2 bases at V and 5 bases at J, with 12 bases in the middle. CDR1 is MNHEY and CDR2 is SVGAGI in the germline V gene. In DNA, the CDR3 is TGTGCCAGCAGTTACGAGGCAGGGGATACCGGGGAGCTGTTTTTT. This gives the protein CASSYEAGDTGELFF.

The CDR3 is CAGSGRRSDTQYF. Written as DNA, the CDR3 is TGTGCCGGAAGCGGGAGGCGTTCAGATACGCAGTATTTT. V is TRBV21-1 and J is TRBJ2-3; TRBD2 was called by the table and not checked on the DNA. TRBV21-1 is a listed pseudogene. This CDR3 has 13 residues.

This chain joins TRBV5-6 and TRBJ2-7; D is unresolved. Between the trimmed V and J ends, which lost 2 bases and 3 bases, there was a span of 12 bases. Germline values: CDR1 SGHDT, CDR2 YYEEEE. The CDR3 sequence is 14 residues long. The CDR3, as DNA: TGTGCCAGCAGCTTCTTTCTCGGAGACTACGAGCAGTACTTC. Its protein product is CASSFFLGDYEQYF. Supplemented by reference TRBV5-6 and TRBJ2-7, the full variable domain reads DAGVTQSPTHLIKTRGQQVTLRCSPKSGHDTVSWYQQALGQGPQFIFQYYEEEERQRGNFPDRFSGHQFPNYSSELNVNALLLGDSALYLCASSFFLGDYEQYFGPGTRLTVT.

The chain joins TRBV2 to TRBJ2-4, with D maybe TRBD2 (6 bases). V dropped 6 bases and J dropped 6 bases, with 12 bases sitting between them. The CDR3 length is 13 residues. From germline, CDR1 is SNHLY and CDR2 FYNNEI. CDR3 DNA: TGTGCCAGCAGCGTAAACGGGAGAAACATTCAGTACTTC. It specifies CASSVNGRNIQYF. Using reference TRBV2 and TRBJ2-4 for the parts outside the CDR3, the full variable domain is EPEVTQTPSHQVTQMGQEVILRCVPISNHLYFYWYRQILGQKVEFLVSFYNNEISEKSEIFDDQFSVERPDGSNFTLKIRSTKLEDSAMYFCASSVNGRNIQYFGAGTRLSVL.

The chain joins TRBV4-3 to TRBJ2-1; weak D call: TRBD1 (5 bases). Trimming left V 0 bases short and J 8 bases short, with 17 bases between. The CDR3 consists of 16 residues. The germline CDR1 and CDR2 sequences are LGHNA and YSLEER. The CDR3 coding sequence is TGCGCCAGCAGCCAAGAAGTCTGGGGAAGGGGTTATGAGCAGTTCTTC. Amino acid sequence: CASSQEVWGRGYEQFF.

The chain employs TRBV28 and TRBJ2-7; D is ambiguous. Trimming left V 1 base short and J 2 bases short, with 9 bases between. CDR3 size: 14 residues. The V gene's germline CDR1 is MDHEN and CDR2 SYDVKM. Here the CDR3 DNA reads TGTGCCAGCAGTTTATTAATAGTACCCTACGAGCAGTACTTC. It is translated as CASSLLIVPYEQYF.

The chain joins TRBV12-3 or TRBV12-4 to TRBJ2-7, with a weak D call TRBD1 (6 bases). V lost 6 bases, J lost 4 bases, and 13 bases lay in between. This CDR3 has 13 amino acids. The CDR3: CASSLDRLYEQYF. The CDR3 DNA reads as TGTGCCAGCAGCTTGGACAGATTATACGAGCAGTACTTC.

CDR3 in DNA: TGTGCCAGCAGCCAAGATGTAGTTGGGACTAGCGGGAGGACTACGCAGTATTTT. Protein product: CASSQDVVGTSGRTTQYF. This chain links TRBV4-2 with TRBJ2-3, with 15 bases aligning to TRBD2. Germline CDR1 reads LGHNA; CDR2 reads YNFKEQ. The CDR3 contains 18 residues. Trimming removed 0 bases from V and 8 bases from J; junction bases left unmatched: 9.

The CDR3 coding sequence is TGTGCCAGCAGCGTAGACGGACTTAAAAGAGGTACGCAGTATTTT. It is translated as CASSVDGLKRGTQYF. The chain couples TRBV9 to TRBJ2-3; perhaps TRBD2 as D (5 bases). Trimming removed 0 bases at V and 8 bases at J, with 16 bases between. Per germline, CDR1 SGDLS and CDR2 YYNGEE. This CDR3 spans 15 amino acids. Based on the CDR3 plus reference TRBV9 and TRBJ2-3, the full variable domain is DSGVTQTPKHLITATGQRVTLRCSPRSGDLSVYWYQQSLDQGLQFLIQYYNGEERAKGNILERFSAQQFPDLHSELNLSSLELGDSALYFCASSVDGLKRGTQYFGPGTRLTVL.

This chain connects TRBV7-9 to TRBJ1-1; the D is unclear. Germline CDR1 SEHNR, CDR2 FQNEAQ (reference sequence). The CDR3 is 15 amino acids. V lost 1 base to trimming and J lost 0 bases, with 9 bases between them. CDR3 nucleotide sequence: TGTGCCAGCAGCTTAGGAGAACCGATGAACACTGAAGCTTTCTTT. Residues: CASSLGEPMNTEAFF.